These 27 T cell receptor beta chains share one sample of origin, sequenced in a study of beta chain features in type 1 diabetes. Study observations and caveats: Shorter TCRB CDR3s, moderately but significantly so, were found in Type 1 diabetes patients in all four CD4+ subsets.

Their antigen targets remain unknown. All of the isolated RNA was reverse transcribed, so expressed TCRB transcripts were sequenced. The repertoire was sequenced with immunoSEQ multiplex PCR; TCRdb's copy has only in-frame clones and lacks some. The sample records nearly 700,000 clones, under 15% being singletons. The material sequenced was naive CD4+ T cells from blood. Every receptor here comes from a man between 18 and 35 years old with type 1 diabetes.

V and J are TRBV29-1 and TRBJ1-1; D perhaps matches TRBD1 (5 bases). Trimming took off 8 bases at V and 4 bases at J, with 17 bases between the two ends. The CDR3 is 13 residues long. Germline values: CDR1 SQVTM, CDR2 ANQGSEA. CDR3 sequence: CSPRRDPSTEAFF. The CDR3 DNA is TGCAGCCCGAGGAGGGACCCGAGCACTGAAGCTTTCTTT. The variable domain in full, with the rest retrieved from reference TRBV29-1 and TRBJ1-1, is SAVISQKPSRDICQRGTSLTIQCQVDSQVTMMFWYRQQPGQSLTLIATANQGSEATYESGFVIDKFPISRPNLTFSTLTVSNMSPEDSSIYLCSPRRDPSTEAFFGQGTRLTVV.

The genes are TRBV9 and TRBJ1-5, with D uncertain. Germline V lookup: CDR1 SGDLS, CDR2 YYNGEE. Trimming removed 0 bases from V and 8 bases from J, with 12 bases in between. This CDR3 has 14 residues. The CDR3 DNA sequence: TGTGCCAGCAGCGTAGGTCTTAGTGGGGAGCCCCAGCATTTT. Amino acid sequence: CASSVGLSGEPQHF. Filled out from reference TRBV9 and TRBJ1-5, the complete variable domain reads DSGVTQTPKHLITATGQRVTLRCSPRSGDLSVYWYQQSLDQGLQFLIQYYNGEERAKGNILERFSAQQFPDLHSELNLSSLELGDSALYFCASSVGLSGEPQHFGDGTRLSIL.

The chain recombines TRBV6-6 with TRBJ1-5, with a possible D match to TRBD1 (6 bases). Germline CDR1 is MNHNY and CDR2 is SVGAGI (reference sequence). This CDR3 contains 15 residues. V lost 5 bases to trimming and J lost 2 bases, with 13 bases between them. CDR3 in amino acids: CASSQDRSGNQPQHF. CDR3 DNA: TGTGCCAGCAGTCAAGACAGGTCGGGCAATCAGCCCCAGCATTTT.

The V and J genes are TRBV7-9 and TRBJ2-5; 12 nucleotides agree with TRBD2. Germline V lookup: CDR1 SEHNR, CDR2 FQNEAQ (reference sequence). Losses at the gene ends were 5 bases for V and 5 bases for J; bases not matched to a gene: 9. There are 16 residues in the CDR3. The CDR3 is CASSRTSGTPRETQYF. DNA for the CDR3: TGTGCCAGCAGCCGGACTAGCGGGACCCCCCGGGAGACCCAGTACTTC.

This clone occurred a few times. The chain joins TRBV30 to TRBJ2-7; TRBD2 matches 11 bases. This CDR3 has 14 residues. Germline V gene lookup returns CDR1 GTSNPN and CDR2 SVGIG (reference sequence). After removal of 0 bases from V and 9 bases from J, the junction contained 7 bases not matched to a gene. The CDR3 bases are TGTGCCTGGAGTGTAATGGCTAGCGGGGGGATGCAGTACTTC. Its translation: CAWSVMASGGMQYF.

The chain employs TRBV19 and TRBJ2-6; TRBD1 is a possible D gene (6 bases). Germline assignment: CDR1 LNHDA and CDR2 SQIVND (reference sequence). The CDR3 consists of 18 residues. The V end lost 1 base, the J end lost 1 base, and 14 bases lay between the germline ends. CDR3 region: CASSIAPGHKSGANVLTF. In DNA, the CDR3 is TGTGCCAGTAGTATAGCCCCGGGACACAAGTCTGGGGCCAACGTCCTGACTTTC. Combining the CDR3 with reference TRBV19 and TRBJ2-6 gives the whole variable domain DGGITQSPKYLFRKEGQNVTLSCEQNLNHDAMYWYRQDPGQGLRLIYYSQIVNDFQKGDIAEGYSVSREKKESFPLTVTSAQKNPTAFYLCASSIAPGHKSGANVLTFGAGSRLTVL.

This clone was observed a handful of times. The identical CDR3 is also encoded by other nucleotide sequences in the sample. The chain recombines TRBV9 with TRBJ1-1; maybe TRBD1 (6 bases). Per the germline V gene, CDR1 is SGDLS and CDR2 is YYNGEE. The CDR3 covers 13 residues. The V and J ends lost 0 bases and 3 bases respectively, with 6 bases between them. The CDR3 here is CASSVAGDTEAFF. CDR3 DNA sequence: TGTGCCAGCAGCGTAGCAGGGGACACTGAAGCTTTCTTT.

The table lists this clone with a few counts. The genes are TRBV10-3 and TRBJ2-3; TRBD2 matches 8 bases. The CDR3 has 14 residues. After removal of 7 bases from V and 2 bases from J, the junction contained 5 bases not matched to a gene. The germline CDR1 and CDR2 sequences are ENHRY and SYGVKD. CDR3 DNA sequence: TGTGCCATCATGTCCGGGGGGGACACAGATACGCAGTATTTT. Residues: CAIMSGGDTDTQYF.

This clone was detected a few times. V gene TRBV5-1 combines with J gene TRBJ1-1; D is undetermined. V lost 2 bases and J lost 3, with 11 bases in between. Germline values: CDR1 SGHRS, CDR2 YFSETQ. The CDR3 loop spans 14 amino acids. CDR3 nucleotides: TGCGCCAGCAGCTTCGGTCCTCGGGACACTGAAGCTTTCTTT. It is translated as CASSFGPRDTEAFF.

This clone was seen a few times. The chain uses TRBV13 and TRBJ2-7; a weak D match, TRBD2 (5 bases). Trimming cost V 4 bases and J 2 bases, with 12 bases left between them. Per the germline V gene, CDR1 is PRHDT and CDR2 is FYEKMQ (reference sequence). The CDR3 loop spans 14 amino acids. The CDR3 sequence: CASSSGISTYEQYF. The CDR3 DNA reads TGTGCCAGCAGCTCCGGGATTTCGACCTACGAGCAGTACTTC.

This clone turned up a few times. V gene TRBV27 combines with J gene TRBJ2-6; D perhaps matches TRBD1 (5 bases). The germline V gene has CDR1 MNHEY and CDR2 SMNVEV (reference sequence). Trimming pared 2 bases from V and 0 bases from J, leaving 11 bases between. This CDR3 region has 17 residues. The CDR3 DNA reads as TGTGCCAGCAGTTTAGTCGTGCAGGGCTCTGGGGCCAACGTCCTGACTTTC. Protein: CASSLVVQGSGANVLTF.

This clone has only a few counts. The chain combines TRBV28 with TRBJ1-2, with D perhaps TRBD1 (6 bases). Trimming stripped 6 bases from V and 4 bases from J, with 15 bases between. The CDR3 consists of 14 residues. The germline V gene has CDR1 MDHEN and CDR2 SYDVKM. The CDR3 bases are TGTGCCAGCAGCCAAGCTCGGGACACCTATGGCTACACCTTC. Encoded protein: CASSQARDTYGYTF.

In this sample, this clone turned up a few times. The rearrangement links TRBV6-5 to TRBJ2-7; 7 positions agree with TRBD1. Unmatched junction bases numbered 2, after V lost 0 bases and J lost 6 bases. This CDR3 is 13 amino acids long. CDR1 and CDR2 from the germline V gene are MNHEY and SVGAGI. The DNA of the CDR3 is TGTGCCAGCAGTTACTCGACAGGGTTCGAGCAGTACTTC. This encodes CASSYSTGFEQYF.

This clone came up a few times. The J gene is TRBJ2-5, the V gene TRBV5-1, with 9 bases that match TRBD2. J gave up 5 bases and V 3 bases, and 8 bases lay outside the gene matches. Germline loops: CDR1 SGHRS, CDR2 YFSETQ. The CDR3 length is 15 residues. The DNA of the CDR3 is TGCGCCAGCAGCTGGACGAGCGGGGGGTCGGAGACCCAGTACTTC. Translated: CASSWTSGGSETQYF.

The chain employs TRBV5-1 and TRBJ2-1, with a possible D match to TRBD1 (6 bases). This CDR3 has 15 amino acids. V was pared by 4 bases and J by 0 bases, with 11 bases between. The germline CDR1 and CDR2 sequences are SGHRS and YFSETQ. CDR3 residues: CASSTGTNSYNEQFF. The CDR3 DNA sequence: TGCGCCAGCAGCACCGGGACAAACTCCTACAATGAGCAGTTCTTC.

This clone has a handful of counts. The chain has TRBV30 and TRBJ2-2; D ambiguous. Germline-derived CDR1 and CDR2 are GTSNPN and SVGIG (reference sequence). Trimming cost V 1 base and J 2 bases, with 8 bases left between them. There are 14 residues in the CDR3. CDR3 residues: CAWSEEKNTGELFF. The CDR3 region has the DNA TGTGCCTGGAGTGAAGAAAAAAACACCGGGGAGCTGTTTTTT.

The chain couples TRBV18 to TRBJ2-2, with D perhaps matching TRBD1 (5 bases). V was trimmed by 5 bases and J by 5 bases, leaving 12 bases between them. CDR1 is KGHSH, CDR2 LQKENI, per germline. This CDR3 is built from 14 residues. In DNA form, the CDR3 reads TGTGCCAGCTCAACGTCCTCAGGGACCGGGGAGCTGTTTTTT. Amino acids: CASSTSSGTGELFF.

The V and J genes are TRBV2 and TRBJ2-2, with TRBD2 matching over 8 bases. The CDR3 consists of 15 residues. The germline V gene has CDR1 SNHLY and CDR2 FYNNEI. With V trimmed by 4 bases and J by 4 bases, 5 bases remained unmatched. CDR3 protein: CASSAGLGFTGELFF. The DNA of the CDR3 is TGTGCCAGCAGTGCGGGACTAGGGTTCACCGGGGAGCTGTTTTTT. The whole variable domain, remainder taken from reference TRBV2 and TRBJ2-2, is EPEVTQTPSHQVTQMGQEVILRCVPISNHLYFYWYRQILGQKVEFLVSFYNNEISEKSEIFDDQFSVERPDGSNFTLKIRSTKLEDSAMYFCASSAGLGFTGELFFGEGSRLTVL.

The chain joins TRBV11-3 to TRBJ2-3; D unclear. CDR1 SGHNT and CDR2 YENEEA come from the germline V gene. The CDR3 runs 13 residues. Trimming cost V 6 bases and J 0 bases, with 7 bases left between them. In nucleotides, the CDR3 is TGTGCCAGCAGTAGATCTAGCACAGATACGCAGTATTTT. Protein product: CASSRSSTDTQYF.

The chain couples TRBV6-6 to TRBJ2-7, with D unclear. Germline CDR1 and CDR2: MNHNY and SVGAGI (reference sequence). V lost 7 bases and J 4 bases, leaving 14 bases between the germline ends. The CDR3 runs 13 residues. The CDR3 here is CASTLRTEYEQYF. The CDR3 nucleotides are TGTGCCAGCACCCTAAGGACGGAGTACGAGCAGTACTTC.

Only a few counts were recorded for this clone. This chain uses TRBV12-5 with TRBJ2-5; D is possibly TRBD1 (5 bases). Deletions cut 6 bases from V and 5 bases from J, with 13 bases between. Per germline, CDR1 LGHNT and CDR2 FRNRAP. CDR3 length: 13 residues. The CDR3 spells CASGWGGEETQYF. The CDR3 bases are TGTGCTAGTGGCTGGGGCGGAGAGGAGACCCAGTACTTC.

The CDR3 region is CASSLPDDSLSYEQYF. The CDR3 DNA reads TGTGCCAGCAGCTTACCGGACGACAGCCTTTCCTACGAGCAGTACTTC. The genes are TRBV6-6 and TRBJ2-7, with a possible D match to TRBD1 (5 bases). The CDR3 has 16 amino acids. V lost 6 bases to trimming and J lost 1 base, with 19 bases between them. Germline V gene data show CDR1 as MNHNY and CDR2 as SVGAGI (reference sequence).

This clone was detected a few times. V is TRBV27 and J is TRBJ1-2, with TRBD1 as a possible D gene (6 bases). V was shortened by 6 bases and J by 4 bases, with 15 bases between the two germline ends. Germline loops: CDR1 MNHEY, CDR2 SMNVEV (reference sequence). This CDR3 is built from 14 residues. CDR3 sequence (DNA): TGTGCCAGCAGCCAGGGGATTTTGGGCTATGGCTACACCTTC. It codes for CASSQGILGYGYTF.

This clone was seen a few times. The chain joins TRBV27 to TRBJ2-1; 14 bases are a match to TRBD2. The germline gives CDR1 MNHEY, CDR2 SMNVEV (reference sequence). V was pared by 6 bases and J by 6 bases, with 7 bases of the junction left unmatched. The CDR3 is 16 residues long. CDR3 residues: CASRATSGGARNEQFF. The CDR3 DNA reads TGTGCCAGCAGGGCGACTAGCGGGGGGGCGCGCAATGAGCAGTTCTTC.

The chain carries TRBV20-1 and TRBJ1-2, with D unclear. CDR3 length equals 8 residues. Germline loops: CDR1 DFQATT, CDR2 SNEGSKA (reference sequence). CDR3 amino acids: CRNYGYTF. As DNA, the CDR3 is TGCAGAAACTATGGCTACACCTTC.

Only a few counts were recorded for this clone. The CDR3 reads CASSLDRYYGYTF. The CDR3 region has the DNA TGTGCCAGCAGCTTGGATCGCTACTATGGCTACACCTTC. This sequence joins TRBV5-4 and TRBJ1-2; D is undetermined. This CDR3 has 13 residues. Trimming pared 0 bases from V and 3 bases from J, leaving 6 bases between. CDR1 SGHNT and CDR2 YYREEE come from the germline V gene (reference sequence).

This chain connects TRBV9 to TRBJ2-6, with D unresolved. The CDR3 is 12 residues long. Germline lookup yields CDR1 SGDLS and CDR2 YYNGEE. Trimming removed 2 bases from V and 5 bases from J, with 2 bases in between. The CDR3 region is CASSVWANVLTF. The CDR3 DNA follows: TGTGCCAGCAGCGTGTGGGCCAACGTCCTGACTTTC. Full variable domain (rest looked up from reference TRBV9 and TRBJ2-6): DSGVTQTPKHLITATGQRVTLRCSPRSGDLSVYWYQQSLDQGLQFLIQYYNGEERAKGNILERFSAQQFPDLHSELNLSSLELGDSALYFCASSVWANVLTFGAGSRLTVL.